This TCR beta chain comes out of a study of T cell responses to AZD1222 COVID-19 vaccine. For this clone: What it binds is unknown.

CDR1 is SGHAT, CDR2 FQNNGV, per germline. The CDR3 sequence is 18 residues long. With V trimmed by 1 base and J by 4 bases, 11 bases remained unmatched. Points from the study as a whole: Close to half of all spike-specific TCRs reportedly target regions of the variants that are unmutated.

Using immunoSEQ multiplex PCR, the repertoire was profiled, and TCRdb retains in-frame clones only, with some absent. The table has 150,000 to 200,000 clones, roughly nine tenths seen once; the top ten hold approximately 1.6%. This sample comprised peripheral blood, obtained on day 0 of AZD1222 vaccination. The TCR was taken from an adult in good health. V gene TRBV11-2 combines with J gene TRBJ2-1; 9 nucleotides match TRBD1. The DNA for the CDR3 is TGTGCCAGCAGCTTAGGGTTTGGTGGGACAGGGATATACAATGAGCAGTTCTTC. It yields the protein CASSLGFGGTGIYNEQFF.